This T cell receptor (beta chain) was identified in a study of blood T cell repertoires in COVID-19. Under the authors' procedure: Amplifying reference gene primers gave estimates of nucleated cell counts. Measured with immunoSEQ multiplex PCR; TCRdb has only the in-frame clones, and not every one. V, J and clone size reflect that table, while D and trimming were determined from the DNA. The sample holds more than 85,000 clones; approximately 75% are singletons and the top ten take roughly 4.2%. Trimming at V came to 0 bases and at J to 5 bases, leaving 6 bases not matched to a gene. The CDR3 contains 15 residues. Germline lookup yields CDR1 GTSNPN and CDR2 SVGIG (reference sequence).

The chain links TRBV30 to TRBJ2-7, with 11 bases fitting TRBD1. Sequencing input: peripheral blood. The clonotype originates from a woman between 50 and 59 years old with acute or convalescent COVID-19. CDR3 in amino acids: CAWSVGGQGEHEQYF. CDR3 DNA sequence: TGTGCCTGGAGTGTAGGGGGACAGGGGGAACACGAGCAGTACTTC.